Below, 15 T cell receptor beta chains from the same sample are listed, as sequenced in a study of cytomegalovirus exposure and HLA in healthy donors. The PCR ran on 60 Vbeta and 13 Jbeta primers. The table came from immunoSEQ multiplex PCR; TCRdb's copy has only in-frame clones and leaves some out. This sample has some 160,000 clones, with around four fifths found just once. The sample comprised PBMCs. Every receptor here comes from a man aged 18 to 35 in good health and CMV-seronegative.

CDR3 nucleotide sequence: TGTGCCAGCAGCTTAGAGAGGGGTACGACAGGAGCAGGTGAAAAACTGTTTTTT. It yields the protein CASSLERGTTGAGEKLFF. The chain combines TRBV7-2 with TRBJ1-4; maybe TRBD1 (6 bases). Germline assignment: CDR1 SGHTA and CDR2 FQGNSA. V lost 1 base, J lost 7 bases, and 22 bases lay in between. The CDR3 covers 18 residues.

This chain joins TRBV4-1 and TRBJ1-5; tentatively, D is TRBD1 (6 bases). The CDR3 spans 15 residues. Germline values: CDR1 MGHRA, CDR2 YSYEKL. Between the trimmed V and J ends, which lost 5 bases and 0 bases, there was a span of 11 bases. The CDR3 loop reads CASSLDSYSNQPQHF. In DNA form, the CDR3 reads TGCGCCAGCAGCTTGGACAGTTATAGCAATCAGCCCCAGCATTTT.

The chain recombines TRBV28 with TRBJ1-1; D unclear. Germline V gene sequence: CDR1 MDHEN, CDR2 SYDVKM. The V end lost 6 bases, the J end lost 0 bases, and 8 bases lay between the germline ends. The CDR3 covers 13 residues. This chain's CDR3 is CASSEAVNTEAFF. CDR3 DNA: TGTGCCAGCAGCGAAGCGGTGAACACTGAAGCTTTCTTT.

This chain joins TRBV27 and TRBJ2-7; D is uncertain. The length of the CDR3 is 15 residues. Germline loops: CDR1 MNHEY, CDR2 SMNVEV (reference sequence). V gave up 3 bases and J gave up 4 bases, with 16 bases separating them. The CDR3 DNA reads as TGTGCCAGCAGTTTCCTGGTCGACACCCAGTACGAGCAGTACTTC. Translated: CASSFLVDTQYEQYF.

The J gene is TRBJ2-2, the V gene TRBV7-7; 9 bases are shared with TRBD1. CDR3 length equals 14 residues. The V segment lost 5 bases and the J segment 8 bases; nucleotides outside the gene matches: 6. Germline V gene sequence: CDR1 SSHAT, CDR2 FNYEAQ (reference sequence). The CDR3 reads CASSAQGAAGELFF. CDR3 DNA sequence: TGTGCCAGCAGCGCACAGGGGGCGGCAGGGGAGCTGTTTTTT.

This clone has just one count. At one boundary the junction diverges from the germline segment, which might be a read error. The chain carries TRBV6-5 and TRBJ2-7, with 7 bases identical to TRBD1. CDR1 is MNHEY, CDR2 SVGAGI, per germline. This CDR3 has 13 amino acids. CDR3 amino acids: CASTYRGSHEQYF. The CDR3 DNA is TGTGCCAGCACTTACAGGGGTTCCCACGAGCAGTACTTC.

The rearrangement uses TRBV6-5 and TRBJ1-2; 7 nucleotides agree with TRBD1. Germline V gene data show CDR1 as MNHEY and CDR2 as SVGAGI. The CDR3 is made up of 15 amino acids. V dropped 6 bases and J dropped 4; count of bases not matched to a gene: 11. The chain's CDR3 is CASRTPGQRAYGYTF. In DNA, the CDR3 is TGTGCCAGCAGAACTCCGGGACAGCGTGCCTATGGCTACACCTTC.

V and J are TRBV11-3 and TRBJ2-3, with 10 nucleotides matching TRBD2. The junction had 1 base not matched to a gene; V was cut back by 1 base and J by 0 bases. The CDR3 runs to 16 residues. Germline V CDR1 and CDR2: SGHNT, YENEEA. This chain's CDR3 is CASSLGLAGSTDTQYF. The CDR3, as DNA: TGTGCCAGCAGCTTAGGACTAGCGGGTAGCACAGATACGCAGTATTTT.

The chain is built from TRBV5-1 and TRBJ2-5, with 7 bases that match TRBD2. V lost 4 bases to trimming and J lost 5 bases; unmatched junction nucleotides: 5. The germline V gene encodes CDR1 SGHRS and CDR2 YFSETQ. This CDR3 spans 13 amino acids. CDR3 nucleotides: TGCGCCAGCAGCCGGGAGGTCTCGGAGACCCAGTACTTC. This sequence encodes CASSREVSETQYF.

This rearrangement joins TRBV7-2 to TRBJ2-3; TRBD2 matches 7 bases. Germline-derived CDR1 and CDR2 are SGHTA and FQGNSA. V shed 3 bases, J shed 6 bases, and the junction held 9 bases outside the gene matches. This CDR3 has 15 amino acids. CDR3 protein: CASSFSPGGADTQYF. The DNA for the CDR3 is TGTGCCAGCAGCTTCTCCCCGGGAGGTGCCGATACGCAGTATTTT.

The J gene is TRBJ2-2, the V gene TRBV18, with a tentative D call TRBD2 (5 bases). The germline V and J ends were trimmed by 2 bases and 4 bases, with 20 bases remaining between them. Germline V gene sequence: CDR1 KGHSH, CDR2 LQKENI. The CDR3 loop spans 18 amino acids. The CDR3 spells CASSPSRAVTVGTGELFF. The DNA for the CDR3 is TGTGCCAGCTCACCATCGAGGGCCGTGACGGTAGGCACCGGGGAGCTGTTTTTT.

This clone was counted a single time. This sequence joins TRBV28 and TRBJ2-3; 8 bases line up with TRBD1. V was clipped by 1 base and J by 3 bases; unmatched bases: 3. This CDR3 has 15 amino acids. In germline, CDR1 is MDHEN, CDR2 SYDVKM. The CDR3 sequence is CASSLSQGGTDTQYF. CDR3 DNA sequence: TGTGCCAGCAGTTTATCACAGGGGGGTACAGATACGCAGTATTTT. Together with reference TRBV28 and TRBJ2-3, the CDR3 gives the full variable domain: DVKVTQSSRYLVKRTGEKVFLECVQDMDHENMFWYRQDPGLGLRLIYFSYDVKMKEKGDIPEGYSVSREKKERFSLILESASTNQTSMYLCASSLSQGGTDTQYFGPGTRLTVL.

The chain combines TRBV6-5 with TRBJ1-2; maybe TRBD1 (5 bases). Trimming took 2 bases from V and 4 from J, leaving 14 bases between them. This CDR3 is 15 amino acids long. Germline CDR1 is MNHEY and CDR2 is SVGAGI. This CDR3 reads CASSYPGAGPYGYTF. The CDR3 DNA follows: TGTGCCAGCAGTTACCCCGGAGCGGGGCCCTATGGCTACACCTTC.

The chain carries TRBV28 and TRBJ2-5; TRBD2 matches at 7 bases. CDR3 length: 14 amino acids. Looked up from germline, CDR1 is MDHEN and CDR2 is SYDVKM. J lost 3 bases, V lost 4 bases, and 5 bases had no gene match. Here the CDR3 reads CASSSPGLEETQYF. CDR3 coding DNA: TGTGCCAGCAGTTCCCCCGGACTAGAAGAGACCCAGTACTTC.

V is TRBV30 and J is TRBJ1-6; TRBD1 matches at 9 bases. The ends lost 3 bases at V and 7 bases at J; junction bases unmatched: 4. This CDR3 has 14 amino acids. Germline CDR1 and CDR2: GTSNPN and SVGIG (reference sequence). CDR3 residues: CAWRAGTGNSPLHF. Here the CDR3 DNA reads TGTGCCTGGAGGGCGGGGACAGGGAATTCACCCCTCCACTTT.